This TCR beta chain was documented in a study of T-cell memory formation after mild COVID-19. This clonotype was detected only a few times. Antigen specificity is unknown. MiXCR, run by TCRdb on the 5' RACE reads, gives a single entry per CDR3 protein. Of over 250,000 distinct CDR3 sequences listed, approximately 15% are singletons. Study results and caveats: Clones from the second wave (peaking day 37) had unconfirmed SARS-CoV-2 specificity. Shrinking CD4+ clones were chiefly CM and EM; CD8+ ones were chiefly EMRA. Contracting clones, day 15 to 85, had balanced CD4/CD8, and later expanders favored CD4+.

V was cut by 1 base and J by 9 bases, with 25 bases left in between. CDR1 is MNHEY, CDR2 SVGAGI, per germline. The CDR3 sequence is 18 residues long. The rearrangement uses TRBV6-5 and TRBJ2-1; tentatively, D is TRBD2 (5 bases). The sequence derives from a man aged 18 to 35 who had mild COVID-19 (a few samples of this study predate the infection). Cell type and time point are not known. Sequenced input: PBMCs or a T cell subset sorted from them (not recorded which). CDR3 loop: CASSYLPDALEAAAEQFF. The CDR3 DNA reads as TGTGCCAGCAGTTACTTACCAGACGCACTAGAGGCGGCAGCTGAGCAGTTCTTC.